One and the same sample provided the 3 T cell receptor beta chains below, sequenced in a study of blood T cell repertoires in COVID-19. The method was immunoSEQ multiplex PCR; TCRdb's version includes in-frame clones alone and lacks a portion of them. The sample lists some 86,000 clones, 85% to 90% occurring once. The specimen was peripheral blood. These receptors originate from a woman in her 70s with acute or convalescent COVID-19.

This clone has just a few counts. V is TRBV6-2 or TRBV6-3 and J is TRBJ1-2; TRBD1 might be the D (5 bases). CDR1 and CDR2 (germline): MNHEY, SVGEGT. The ends were cut back, 0 bases at V and 8 bases at J, with 10 bases in the middle. The CDR3 runs to 13 residues. The CDR3 spells CASSYSWGDGYTF. As DNA, the CDR3 is TGTGCCAGCAGTTACTCTTGGGGGGACGGCTACACCTTC.

This sequence joins TRBV6-5 and TRBJ2-6; D is possibly TRBD1 (6 bases). This CDR3 contains 15 residues. V shed 6 bases and J shed 0 bases, with 9 bases lying between them. CDR1 is MNHEY, CDR2 SVGAGI, per germline. CDR3 in amino acids: CASRLQGSGANVLTF. Written as DNA, the CDR3 is TGTGCCAGCAGGTTACAGGGCTCTGGGGCCAACGTCCTGACTTTC.

The V and J genes are TRBV6-2 or TRBV6-3 and TRBJ2-7; D uncertain. CDR1 and CDR2 (germline): MNHEY, SVGEGT. Trimming took off 0 bases at V and 3 bases at J, with 9 bases between the two ends. The CDR3 runs to 14 residues. CDR3 sequence: CASSYSKRFYEQYV. The CDR3 DNA sequence: TGTGCCAGCAGTTACTCCAAGCGTTTCTACGAGCAGTACGTC.